The 16 T cell receptor beta chains reported below all come from one sample, sequenced in a study of cytomegalovirus exposure and HLA in healthy donors. The primer mix had 60 Vbeta and 13 Jbeta primers. Some clones are missing from TCRdb's copy, which holds only in-frame ones; the method was immunoSEQ multiplex PCR. The sample shows 95,000 to 150,000 clones, approximately 80% of them seen only once. Material for sequencing was PBMCs. These receptors all come from a man between 35 and 55 years old in good health and CMV-seronegative.

The rearrangement joins TRBV4-1 to TRBJ2-1; a possible D gene is TRBD1 (5 bases). Germline V gives CDR1 MGHRA, CDR2 YSYEKL. This CDR3 is 13 amino acids long. V shed 2 bases and J shed 6 bases, with 8 bases lying between them. In DNA form, the CDR3 reads TGCGCCAGCAGCCAATTGGGGCTCAATGAGCAGTTCTTC. Translation gives CASSQLGLNEQFF.

Points on this clone: Other DNA sequences in the sample encode the same CDR3. The chain joins TRBV27 to TRBJ1-1; TRBD1 matches 10 bases. The V gene's germline CDR1 is MNHEY and CDR2 SMNVEV (reference sequence). V dropped 2 bases and J dropped 5; count of bases not matched to a gene: 8. The CDR3 runs to 16 residues. The CDR3 nucleotides are TGTGCCAGCAGTTTACTGGGACAGGGGAAAGCGACTGAAGCTTTCTTT. The encoded protein is CASSLLGQGKATEAFF.

The rearrangement links TRBV9 to TRBJ2-7, with D maybe TRBD1 (5 bases). V gave up 0 bases and J gave up 2 bases, with 9 bases separating them. This CDR3 has 14 residues. Germline loops: CDR1 SGDLS, CDR2 YYNGEE. The CDR3 bases are TGTGCCAGCAGCGTAGGGGGCATGGCCTACGAGCAGTACTTC. Amino acid sequence: CASSVGGMAYEQYF. The full variable domain, in which reference TRBV9 and TRBJ2-7 provide the parts outside the CDR3, is DSGVTQTPKHLITATGQRVTLRCSPRSGDLSVYWYQQSLDQGLQFLIQYYNGEERAKGNILERFSAQQFPDLHSELNLSSLELGDSALYFCASSVGGMAYEQYFGPGTRLTVT.

The chain carries TRBV29-1 and TRBJ1-1; 10 bases fit TRBD1. There are 15 residues in the CDR3. V gave up 3 bases and J gave up 2 bases; unmatched junction bases: 6. Germline lookup yields CDR1 SQVTM and CDR2 ANQGSEA. CDR3 residues: CSVDPGTGDNTEAFF. The CDR3 DNA reads as TGCAGCGTTGATCCCGGGACAGGGGATAACACTGAAGCTTTCTTT.

The chain uses TRBV27 and TRBJ2-3; TRBD2 might be the D (6 bases). Germline V gene data show CDR1 as MNHEY and CDR2 as SMNVEV (reference sequence). The CDR3 covers 15 residues. The germline V and J ends were trimmed by 7 bases and 1 base, with 15 bases remaining between them. CDR3 region: CASMGWGGGTDTQYF. DNA of the CDR3: TGTGCCAGCATGGGATGGGGCGGGGGCACAGATACGCAGTATTTT.

This sequence joins TRBV2 and TRBJ2-7, with 8 bases aligning to TRBD1. Trimming removed 1 base from V and 0 bases from J; junction bases left unmatched: 2. CDR3 length equals 15 residues. Germline V gene data show CDR1 as SNHLY and CDR2 as FYNNEI. As DNA, the CDR3 is TGTGCCAGCAGTGAAGACAGGGGGAGCTCCTACGAGCAGTACTTC. Protein sequence: CASSEDRGSSYEQYF.

This clone has a handful of counts. The chain has TRBV11-3 and TRBJ1-1; 10 nucleotides match TRBD1. The CDR3 runs 14 residues. V shed 6 bases and J 2 bases; nucleotides not matched to a gene: 3. CDR1 is SGHNT, CDR2 YENEEA, per germline. The CDR3 loop is CASSRDRGNTEAFF. The CDR3 region has the DNA TGTGCCAGCAGTAGGGACAGGGGAAACACTGAAGCTTTCTTT.

V is TRBV7-8 and J is TRBJ1-2, with TRBD1 matching 11 bases. Germline V CDR1 and CDR2: SGHVS, FQNEAQ. The CDR3 is 17 amino acids. V lost 3 bases and J lost 1; bases outside the gene matches: 7. CDR3 loop: CASSFKDRGPFNYGYTF. The CDR3 coding sequence is TGTGCCAGCAGCTTTAAGGACAGGGGGCCCTTTAACTATGGCTACACCTTC.

This rearrangement joins TRBV4-1 to TRBJ1-5, with a tentative D call TRBD1 (6 bases). CDR1 MGHRA and CDR2 YSYEKL come from the germline V gene. CDR3 length equals 15 residues. Trimming removed 0 bases from V and 6 bases from J, with 12 bases in between. Here the CDR3 DNA reads TGCGCCAGCAGCCAAGAGGACAGTAATTTTCAGCCCCAGCATTTT. It encodes CASSQEDSNFQPQHF.

For the CDR3, the DNA is TGTGCCTGGACCAAGACAGGGGTTGGTCAGCCCCAGCATTTT. Translating it yields CAWTKTGVGQPQHF. This chain joins TRBV30 and TRBJ1-5; 8 nucleotides align to TRBD1. This CDR3 is built from 14 residues. Germline V gives CDR1 GTSNPN, CDR2 SVGIG (reference sequence). Trimming removed 4 bases from V and 6 bases from J; junction bases left unmatched: 8.

This clone was detected a few times. CDR3 amino acids: CASSQQQGNNYGYTF. In DNA form, the CDR3 reads TGCGCCAGCAGCCAACAACAGGGGAATAACTATGGCTACACCTTC. The chain carries TRBV4-1 and TRBJ1-2; 7 bases are a match to TRBD1. The CDR3 totals 15 residues. Germline CDR1 MGHRA, CDR2 YSYEKL. The V gene end was trimmed by 2 bases and the J gene end by 1 base; junction bases not matched to a gene: 4.

This clone was seen a single time. V and J are TRBV28 and TRBJ1-1, with D maybe TRBD1 (6 bases). V was clipped by 7 bases and J by 3 bases, with 18 bases between them. Germline V gene sequence: CDR1 MDHEN, CDR2 SYDVKM. The CDR3 contains 15 residues. In DNA, the CDR3 is TGTGCCAGCAACCCACAGGGACGGTCGGACACTGAAGCTTTCTTT. Translation gives CASNPQGRSDTEAFF.

V usage is TRBV18 and J usage is TRBJ1-5; unclear D gene. The V gene lost 5 bases and the J gene lost 0 bases, with 11 bases spanning the gap. The CDR3 spans 15 residues. CDR1 and CDR2 from the germline V gene are KGHSH and LQKENI. CDR3 sequence (DNA): TGTGCCAGCTCAGAACTCCAACTTAGCAATCAGCCCCAGCATTTT. It specifies CASSELQLSNQPQHF.

Only a few counts were recorded for this clone. This rearrangement joins TRBV18 to TRBJ2-1, with TRBD2 identical over 9 bases. In germline, CDR1 is KGHSH, CDR2 LQKENI. The CDR3 spans 15 residues. With V trimmed by 1 base and J by 4 bases, 2 bases remained unmatched. In DNA form, the CDR3 reads TGTGCCAGCTCACCACTTCTAGCGGGGTACAATGAGCAGTTCTTC. Translation: CASSPLLAGYNEQFF.

The V call is TRBV27, the J call TRBJ2-5, with 9 bases identical to TRBD1. The CDR3 spans 14 residues. Germline CDR1 MNHEY, CDR2 SMNVEV (reference sequence). J lost 9 bases, V lost 1 base, and 6 bases had no gene match. DNA for the CDR3: TGTGCCAGCAGTTTATGGGGGACAGGGTTGGCCCAGTACTTC. This sequence encodes CASSLWGTGLAQYF.

The chain combines TRBV18 with TRBJ2-7; the match to TRBD1 covers 8 bases. The CDR3 has 13 amino acids. Germline CDR1 and CDR2: KGHSH and LQKENI. Germline trimming cut 5 bases from V and 5 bases from J; bases unmatched to any gene: 5. CDR3 amino acids: CASSEQGGHEQYF. Here the CDR3 DNA reads TGTGCCAGCTCAGAACAGGGGGGCCACGAGCAGTACTTC.